This is a list of T cell receptor beta chains from one sample in a study of shared T cell receptors in the human thymus. Generated by immunoSEQ multiplex PCR, the TCRdb table keeps only in-frame clones and is missing some. Here the sample spans under 450,000 clones, approximately 95% being singletons. The sequencing input was thymocytes. Receptors originate from a human donor. Both conserved end residues are part of each CDR3. Fields, in order: V gene, clone size, J gene, D gene, CDR3 DNA, CDR3 protein. A D gene is named only where the DNA matches it firmly. Clone size is not always given. Where it is, it says once, few, many or a class for expanded clones.

TRBV5-6	-	TRBJ1-2	-	TGTGCCAGCAGCTTTGACCAGGGAGACTATGGCTACACCTTC	CASSFDQGDYGYTF
TRBV11-2	-	TRBJ2-7	TRBD2	TGTGCCAGCAGCTTAGGATTCCCTAGCGGAAAGTACGAGCAGTACTTC	CASSLGFPSGKYEQYF
TRBV6-4	few	TRBJ1-5	TRBD1	TGTGCCAGCAATGGGGGACAGGCCATGCCCCAGCATTTT	CASNGGQAMPQHF
TRBV12-5	-	TRBJ1-1	-	TGTGCTAGTGGTTTGGCCCCACCAGGGAATACTGAAGCTTTCTTT	CASGLAPPGNTEAFF
TRBV6-4	-	TRBJ2-7	-	TGTGCCAGCAGTGAGGGGAACGAGCAGTACTTC	CASSEGNEQYF
TRBV19	-	TRBJ1-2	-	TGTGCCAGTAGTCAGGGACCCTATGGCTACACCTTC	CASSQGPYGYTF
TRBV28	-	TRBJ1-1	TRBD1	TGTGCCAGCAGTTCAATACAGGGGGCAGGCCCCTATCATCGGTGGGCTTTCTTT	CASSSIQGAGPYHRWAFF
TRBV6-5	-	TRBJ2-2	TRBD1	TGTGCCAGCAAAAAACTGGACAGGGGGGCAGGGGAGCTGTTTTTT	CASKKLDRGAGELFF
TRBV15	-	TRBJ2-2	-	TGTGCCACCAGCAGAGACTCTCTCTGGGGGAACACCGGGGAGCTGTTTTTT	CATSRDSLWGNTGELFF
TRBV18	-	TRBJ2-1	TRBD2	TGTGCCAGCTCACCGGCTAGGAGCGGGGGAAGGAATGAGCAGTTCTTC	CASSPARSGGRNEQFF
TRBV28	-	TRBJ2-2	TRBD2	TGTGCCAGCAGTTCCAGTGATAGCGGGATAACCGGGGAGCTGTTTTTT	CASSSSDSGITGELFF
TRBV29-1	once	TRBJ2-7	TRBD2	TGCAGCGTTCTCGGGGCCCGGGGCGGGAGCTCCTACGAGCAGTACTTC	CSVLGARGGSSYEQYF